This T cell receptor (beta chain) was sequenced for a study of identical twins. cDNA molecules carried unique molecular identifiers, and template switching added a universal primer site. TCRdb redid the calling of the 5' RACE reads with MiXCR, one entry per CDR3 protein. This sample yields around 490,000 distinct CDR3 sequences, of which roughly an eighth are seen a single time; 0.95% to 1% belongs to the top ten. This clonotype occurred many times. Its antigen is not known. Per the germline V gene, CDR1 is MNHNS and CDR2 is SASEGT. V trimming: 7 bases; J trimming: 3 bases; junction bases outside the gene matches: 23. The CDR3 is made up of 19 amino acids. The study's findings and limits: Modelling underestimated the level of out-of-frame TCR alpha sharing observed in monozygotic twins.

The same sample was also used in a study of yellow fever vaccine responses in identical twins.

The rearrangement joins TRBV6-1 to TRBJ2-7, with TRBD1 identical over 8 bases. The sequencing input was CD4+ T cells sorted from blood. The clonotype comes from a woman under 30 in good health. DNA of the CDR3: TGTGCCAGCAAATCCGCGGGTGCAGGGGGCGCCCTACGAGGCTACGAGCAGTACTTC. Translated, it gives CASKSAGAGGALRGYEQYF.